This section outlines one T cell receptor beta chain sequence together with its context. The sample is drawn from a study of T cell changes during pregnancy in multiple sclerosis. Germline V gene lookup returns CDR1 SGHAT and CDR2 FQNNGV. The CDR3 contains 19 residues. The V gene lost 5 bases and the J gene lost 3 bases, with 23 bases spanning the gap. Assay: immunoSEQ multiplex PCR; the TCRdb copy retains only in-frame clones and omits some. The sample yields around 62,000 clones, about 88% seen once. Source: peripheral blood, taken in the first trimester of pregnancy. This sequence was found in a female donor with multiple sclerosis, enrolled in a pregnancy study. J is TRBJ1-6 and V is TRBV11-2, with TRBD1 as a possible D gene (6 bases). The CDR3 DNA follows: TGTGCCAGCAGCATCCTCTCCCATTCCGGGACAAACTATAATTCACCCCTCCACTTT. Its translation: CASSILSHSGTNYNSPLHF.